The 21 T cell receptor beta chains below all came from one sample that was sequenced in a study of identifying expanded T cells in peripheral blood. Generated by immunoSEQ multiplex PCR, the TCRdb table keeps only in-frame clones and is missing some. The table records fewer than 60,000 clones, about 80% of them present only once. The sequenced material came from blood. Source of these receptors: a person between 18 and 75 years old in good health.

The chain links TRBV5-8 to TRBJ1-1; TRBD1 aligns across 7 bases. Germline CDR1 reads SGHTS; CDR2 reads YDEGEE. V lost 5 bases to trimming and J lost 2 bases; unmatched junction nucleotides: 6. CDR3 length: 14 amino acids. CDR3 sequence reads: CASRPRQGNTEAFF. CDR3 nucleotide sequence: TGTGCCAGCAGACCGAGACAGGGAAACACTGAAGCTTTCTTT.

The chain uses TRBV4-1 and TRBJ1-2; D is uncertain. CDR3 size: 15 residues. The V gene lost 1 base and the J gene lost 0 bases, with 9 bases spanning the gap. Germline assignment: CDR1 MGHRA and CDR2 YSYEKL. CDR3: CASSQVPSSNYGYTF. CDR3 nucleotide sequence: TGCGCCAGCAGCCAAGTTCCGAGTTCTAACTATGGCTACACCTTC.

V is TRBV21-1 and J is TRBJ2-7; TRBD2 was called by the table and not checked on the DNA. TRBV21-1 is labeled a pseudogene. The CDR3 sequence is 18 residues long. The CDR3: CASSRGLAGPLCSYEQYF. CDR3 in DNA: TGTGCCAGCAGCAGAGGACTAGCGGGACCTCTATGTTCCTACGAGCAGTACTTC.

J is TRBJ1-1 and V is TRBV19; TRBD1 might be the D (6 bases). V dropped 4 bases and J dropped 1 base, with 13 bases sitting between them. Germline V gene sequence: CDR1 LNHDA, CDR2 SQIVND (reference sequence). The CDR3 totals 15 residues. The CDR3 DNA reads as TGTGCCAGTAGTAAACAGGGAGTATCGAACACTGAAGCTTTCTTT. Translating gives CASSKQGVSNTEAFF.

CDR3 in amino acids: CASSQDWSGNGYTF. CDR3 DNA sequence: TGCGCCAGCAGCCAAGATTGGTCAGGGAATGGCTACACCTTC. The chain carries TRBV4-1 and TRBJ1-2, with D perhaps matching TRBD1 (5 bases). There are 14 residues in the CDR3. Trimming removed 0 bases at V and 6 bases at J, with 11 bases between. CDR1 is MGHRA and CDR2 is YSYEKL in the germline V gene.

CDR3 sequence (DNA): TGTGCCAGCAGCCCCACTAGCGGGGACGAGTTCTTC. Its protein product is CASSPTSGDEFF. The gene calls are TRBV2 and TRBJ2-1, with 10 bases lining up with TRBD2. The V gene's germline CDR1 is SNHLY and CDR2 FYNNEI. The trim removed 6 bases at V and 14 bases at J, leaving 7 bases unmatched. This CDR3 has 12 residues.

V is TRBV5-5 and J is TRBJ2-7; no reliable D call. The CDR3 sequence is 12 residues long. CDR1 is SGHKS and CDR2 is YYEKEE in the germline V gene (reference sequence). Trimming removed 0 bases from V and 5 bases from J, with 6 bases in between. CDR3 in DNA: TGTGCCAGCAGCTTGGCAGACGACGAGCAGTACTTC. It yields the protein CASSLADDEQYF.

This clone was detected a few times. V is TRBV19 and J is TRBJ1-3; D remains ambiguous. CDR3 size: 12 residues. Trimming removed 10 bases at V and 1 base at J, with 8 bases between. The germline V gene encodes CDR1 LNHDA and CDR2 SQIVND (reference sequence). The CDR3 DNA is TGTGCCACCCGCAGTTCTGGAAACACCATATATTTT. Translating gives CATRSSGNTIYF.

The CDR3 DNA is TGTGCCAGTAGTATTCTCCGCAGGGGGGCAGATACGCAGTATTTT. Amino acid sequence: CASSILRRGADTQYF. The chain couples TRBV19 to TRBJ2-3, with D maybe TRBD1 (7 bases). The CDR3 is made up of 15 amino acids. From germline, CDR1 is LNHDA and CDR2 SQIVND (reference sequence). The V and J ends lost 3 bases and 4 bases respectively, with 14 bases between them.

The gene calls are TRBV6-1 and TRBJ2-7; D is tentatively TRBD1 or TRBD2 (5 bases each). The CDR3 spans 12 residues. V dropped 6 bases and J dropped 3 bases, with 9 bases sitting between them. In germline, CDR1 is MNHNS, CDR2 SASEGT. DNA for the CDR3: TGTGCCAGCAGGGGGGACGGCTACGAGCAGTACGTC. Translation: CASRGDGYEQYV.

The V and J genes are TRBV30 and TRBJ2-5, with 13 bases matching TRBD2. This CDR3 spans 17 amino acids. From germline, CDR1 is GTSNPN and CDR2 SVGIG (reference sequence). V shed 2 bases and J 0 bases; nucleotides not matched to a gene: 6. The chain's CDR3 is CAWSPGTSGTYQETQYF. The CDR3 DNA is TGTGCCTGGAGTCCAGGGACTAGCGGGACATACCAAGAGACCCAGTACTTC. Supplemented by reference TRBV30 and TRBJ2-5, the full variable domain reads SQTIHQWPATLVQPVGSPLSLECTVEGTSNPNLYWYRQAAGRGLQLLFYSVGIGQISSEVPQNLSASRPQDRQFILSSKKLLLSDSGFYLCAWSPGTSGTYQETQYFGPGTRLLVL.

The rearrangement uses TRBV11-2 and TRBJ2-1, with 15 bases identical to TRBD2. Germline loops: CDR1 SGHAT, CDR2 FQNNGV. The CDR3 spans 15 residues. V lost 5 bases to trimming and J lost 7 bases; unmatched junction nucleotides: 3. CDR3 amino acids: CASSRGLAGGNEQFF. CDR3 sequence (DNA): TGTGCCAGCAGCAGAGGACTAGCGGGGGGGAATGAGCAGTTCTTC.

This CDR3 is CASRQREQAGANVLTF. The CDR3 nucleotides read TGTGCCTCTCGGCAGCGGGAGCAGGCTGGGGCCAACGTCCTGACTTTC. The genes are TRBV2 and TRBJ2-6, with 8 bases that match TRBD2. CDR3 length: 16 amino acids. The ends lost 11 bases at V and 2 bases at J; junction bases unmatched: 11. The germline V gene encodes CDR1 SNHLY and CDR2 FYNNEI.

The chain combines TRBV5-1 with TRBJ2-7; D not resolved. The germline V gene has CDR1 SGHRS and CDR2 YFSETQ. V dropped 4 bases and J dropped 1 base, with 12 bases sitting between them. The CDR3 runs 14 residues. CDR3 in DNA: TGCGCCAGCAGCGTTAGTATCCCATCCTACGAGCAGTACTTC. Encoded protein: CASSVSIPSYEQYF.

The chain employs TRBV6-4 and TRBJ2-3, with 11 positions matching TRBD1. Trimming at V came to 3 bases and at J to 4 bases, leaving 3 bases not matched to a gene. Looked up from germline, CDR1 is MRHNA and CDR2 is SNTAGT. The CDR3 spans 15 residues. CDR3 sequence: CASSEGTGGADTQYF. CDR3 DNA: TGTGCCAGCAGTGAAGGGACAGGGGGTGCAGATACGCAGTATTTT.

The CDR3 loop is CASRIDRTAISYEQYV. For the CDR3, the DNA is TGTGCAAGTCGCATCGACAGGACAGCGATTTCCTACGAGCAGTACGTC. The chain combines TRBV12-2 with TRBJ2-7; the table's D call, TRBD1, was not checked against the DNA. TRBV12-2 is annotated as a pseudogene. The CDR3 length is 16 residues.

This chain joins TRBV11-2 and TRBJ2-3; D is unclear. Per the germline V gene, CDR1 is SGHAT and CDR2 is FQNNGV. CDR3 length: 14 amino acids. V dropped 1 base and J dropped 0 bases, with 5 bases sitting between them. The CDR3 loop is CASSLAVSTDTQYF. CDR3 DNA: TGTGCCAGCAGCTTAGCTGTTAGCACAGATACGCAGTATTTT.

The V gene is TRBV7-2, the J gene TRBJ2-3; tentative D call: TRBD1 (5 bases). Germline CDR1 and CDR2: SGHTA and FQGNSA. The CDR3 runs to 13 residues. The V end was cut by 5 bases, the J end by 6 bases, with 12 bases between. The CDR3 loop is CASSPDRSDTQYF. CDR3 DNA sequence: TGTGCCAGCAGCCCTGACAGATCGGATACGCAGTATTTT.

The J gene is TRBJ1-4, the V gene TRBV4-3; a weak D match, TRBD1 (5 bases). V was pared by 0 bases and J by 5 bases, with 13 bases between. This CDR3 region has 16 residues. Germline V lookup: CDR1 LGHNA, CDR2 YSLEER. The CDR3, as DNA: TGCGCCAGCAGCCAAGATGCCGGACACGAGAATGAAAAACTGTTTTTT. This encodes CASSQDAGHENEKLFF.

The gene calls are TRBV19 and TRBJ2-5; tentatively, D is TRBD1 (6 bases). Looked up from germline, CDR1 is LNHDA and CDR2 is SQIVND (reference sequence). The germline V and J ends were trimmed by 7 bases and 6 bases, with 12 bases remaining between them. CDR3 length: 12 residues. The DNA for the CDR3 is TGTGCCAGTAAAGACGGGACAAAGACCCAGTACTTC. This sequence encodes CASKDGTKTQYF.

The chain has TRBV5-4 and TRBJ1-2; D is unclear. This CDR3 spans 15 amino acids. Germline V CDR1 and CDR2: SGHNT, YYREEE (reference sequence). The germline V and J ends were trimmed by 4 bases and 6 bases, with 19 bases remaining between them. CDR3 sequence (DNA): TGTGCCAGCAGCCAAGAGTTTAGAGTTGGGAATGGCTACACCTTC. This codes for CASSQEFRVGNGYTF.